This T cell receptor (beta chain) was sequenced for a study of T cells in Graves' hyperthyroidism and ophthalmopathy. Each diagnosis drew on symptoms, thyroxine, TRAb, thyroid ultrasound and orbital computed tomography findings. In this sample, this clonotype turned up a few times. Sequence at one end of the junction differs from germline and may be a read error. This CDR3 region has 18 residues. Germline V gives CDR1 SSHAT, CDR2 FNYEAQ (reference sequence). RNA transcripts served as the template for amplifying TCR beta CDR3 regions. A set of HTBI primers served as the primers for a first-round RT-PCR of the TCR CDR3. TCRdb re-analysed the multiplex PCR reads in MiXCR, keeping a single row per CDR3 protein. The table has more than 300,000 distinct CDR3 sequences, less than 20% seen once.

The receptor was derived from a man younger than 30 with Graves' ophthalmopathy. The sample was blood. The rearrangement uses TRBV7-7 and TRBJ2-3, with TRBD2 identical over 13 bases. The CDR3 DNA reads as TGTGCTAGCAGCTTAGGACTAGCGGGGGCCACAAGCACAGATACGCAGTATTTT. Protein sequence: CASSLGLAGATSTDTQYF.